Listed below are T cell receptor beta chains from one sample, sequenced in a study of CD8 T cells in ankylosing spondylitis. TCRdb independently ran MiXCR on the 5' RACE reads; one entry per CDR3 protein. This table has 350,000 or so distinct CDR3 sequences, approximately 14% appearing once. The sequenced sample consisted of blood, either unsorted or a sorted T cell fraction (not recorded which). The origin of the receptors is a male donor with ankylosing spondylitis or in good health (not recorded which). The CDR3 runs from the conserved cysteine through the conserved F or W.

>TRBJ2-3|TRBV6-2/TRBV6-3|16
CASSYPPGLAGDTQYF
>TRBJ1-6|TRBV6-5|14
CASSYSGSNSPLHF
>TRBJ1-2|TRBV20-1|15
CSARPPGVPNYGYTF
>TRBJ2-3|TRBV19|15
CASSIDHAVSDTQYF
>TRBJ2-3|TRBV24-1|13
CATSQRGTDTQYF
>TRBJ2-3|TRBV20-1|14
CSARSGDSTDTQYF
>TRBJ1-5|TRBV12-3/TRBV12-4|15
CASTPGTAGNQPQHF
>TRBJ1-6|TRBV3-1|15
CASSSSWGANSPLHF
>TRBJ1-2|TRBV12-3/TRBV12-4|14
CASSSDSELYGYTF
>TRBJ2-7|TRBV29-1|11
CSAGTAEEQYF
>TRBJ1-5|TRBV20-1|16
CSAIKGSGGRNQPQHF
>TRBJ2-1|TRBV18|16
CASSSLGLAVYNEQFF
>TRBJ1-1|TRBV5-1|15
CASSLNPGMNTEAFF
>TRBJ2-6|TRBV10-1|19
CASSSRSFILGSGANVLTF
>TRBJ2-2|TRBV7-9|16
CASSPQVGGGTGELFF
>TRBJ2-2|TRBV12-3/TRBV12-4|17
CASSSATAGTGTGELFF
>TRBJ1-1|TRBV29-1|13
CSVYDRHLGEAFF
>TRBJ1-1|TRBV5-1|15
CASSLRDRRDTEAFF
>TRBJ2-5|TRBV12-3/TRBV12-4|14
CASSHGLREETQYF
>TRBJ1-5|TRBV18|15
CASSRDRALNQPQHF
>TRBJ1-3|TRBV5-1|15
CASSLGAGPGNTIYF
>TRBJ2-7|TRBV29-1|14
CSVGAGQGVYEQYF
>TRBJ1-6|TRBV28|17
CASSRTGTSSYNSPLHF
>TRBJ2-2|TRBV5-1|15
CASSPGTANTGELFF
>TRBJ2-1|TRBV6-2/TRBV6-3|14
CASRGEPNYNEQFF
>TRBJ2-5|TRBV12-3/TRBV12-4|13
CASSPQMKETQYF
>TRBJ2-2|TRBV10-3|13
CAARQGANGELFF
>TRBJ2-6|TRBV21-1|18
CASSKGRVPGSGANVLTF
>TRBJ1-1|TRBV18|14
CASSTGGPNTEAFF
>TRBJ2-5|TRBV5-1|14
CASSLAFGQETQYF
>TRBJ2-7|TRBV29-1|12
CSVGNAGYEQYF
>TRBJ2-2|TRBV11-2|14
CASSLEGVTGELFF
>TRBJ2-1|TRBV10-2|14
CAIRLAGDYNEQFF
>TRBJ1-5|TRBV2|14
CASSGDRDHQPQHF
>TRBJ2-7|TRBV5-6|15
CASSLPRGPSYEQYF
>TRBJ2-7|TRBV20-1|12
CSAIGESYEQYF
>TRBJ2-2|TRBV19|17
CASSMPSGGANTGELFF
>TRBJ1-5|TRBV7-9|14
CASSLSGVSQPQHF
>TRBJ2-3|TRBV29-1|14
CSVIKADVGDTQYF
>TRBJ2-6|TRBV3-1|17
CASSQERRPSGANVLTF
>TRBJ2-1|TRBV12-3/TRBV12-4|14
CASSRSLSYNEQFF
>TRBJ1-5|TRBV12-3/TRBV12-4|14
CASSLVRSNQPQHF
>TRBJ2-5|TRBV5-6|19
CASSPQGLAGGRGHGTQYF
>TRBJ1-1|TRBV20-1|12
CSAPDRATEAFF
>TRBJ2-1|TRBV4-1|19
CASSQDPGLAVGSNNEQFF
>TRBJ2-7|TRBV12-3/TRBV12-4|14
CASSPSVGSYEQYF
>TRBJ2-7|TRBV20-1|15
CSAKVTGRNSYEQYF
>TRBJ2-5|TRBV5-1|12
CASRKGSETQYF
>TRBJ1-2|TRBV6-1|13
CASSTQGRYGYTF
>TRBJ2-5|TRBV5-1|14
CASSPGGGVETQYF
>TRBJ2-7|TRBV29-1|13
CSVERQGKGEQYF
>TRBJ1-5|TRBV12-3/TRBV12-4|16
CASSSKGGTSNQPQHF